These 7 T cell receptor beta chains share one sample of origin, sequenced in a study of T cell changes during pregnancy in multiple sclerosis. TCRdb's copy holds only in-frame clones and misses some; the assay was immunoSEQ multiplex PCR. The sample consists of 40,000 or so clones, over 75% of them appearing once. Sequenced material: CD4+ T cells from peripheral blood mononuclear cells, taken in the third trimester of pregnancy. These receptors were taken from a female donor with multiple sclerosis, enrolled in a pregnancy study.

In DNA, the CDR3 is TGTGCTAGTGGAACGCCCACTCTTAGGAGCTCCTACGAGCAGTACTTC. This translates into CASGTPTLRSSYEQYF. This chain connects TRBV12-5 to TRBJ2-7; D unresolved. The germline gives CDR1 LGHNT, CDR2 FRNRAP. The CDR3 consists of 16 residues. Deletions cut 6 bases from V and 0 bases from J, with 18 bases between.

The V and J genes are TRBV19 and TRBJ2-6; D remains ambiguous. Germline CDR1 and CDR2: LNHDA and SQIVND (reference sequence). This CDR3 is built from 14 residues. Between the trimmed V and J ends, which lost 4 bases and 0 bases, there was a span of 4 bases. The CDR3 reads CASSRSSGANVLTF. In DNA, the CDR3 is TGTGCCAGTAGTAGGAGCTCTGGGGCCAACGTCCTGACTTTC.

DNA of the CDR3: TGTGCCAGCAGCTCAATCACAGGTATGAACACTGAAGCTTTCTTT. This sequence encodes CASSSITGMNTEAFF. This chain joins TRBV11-2 and TRBJ1-1; possibly TRBD1 for D (5 bases). The germline V and J ends were trimmed by 4 bases and 0 bases, with 12 bases remaining between them. CDR3 length: 15 residues. Germline CDR1 SGHAT, CDR2 FQNNGV.

This chain connects TRBV9 to TRBJ2-5; D is undetermined. The CDR3 is 13 residues long. CDR1 and CDR2 from the germline V gene are SGDLS and YYNGEE. V was pared by 4 bases and J by 1 base, with 8 bases between. This CDR3 is CASSLSFQETQYF. In nucleotides, the CDR3 is TGTGCCAGCAGCCTGAGCTTCCAAGAGACCCAGTACTTC.

This chain joins TRBV11-2 and TRBJ1-2; TRBD1 agrees at 10 bases. Germline loops: CDR1 SGHAT, CDR2 FQNNGV. The CDR3 is 15 residues long. Losses at the gene ends were 3 bases for V and 6 bases for J; bases not matched to a gene: 7. The CDR3 DNA reads TGTGCCAGCAGCTTGCGGGACAGGGGAGTGGATGGCTACACCTTC. It yields the protein CASSLRDRGVDGYTF.

Only a few counts were recorded for this clone. The gene calls are TRBV28 and TRBJ2-7; 10 positions agree with TRBD2. V gave up 8 bases and J gave up 4 bases; unmatched junction bases: 5. The CDR3 covers 13 residues. The germline V gene has CDR1 MDHEN and CDR2 SYDVKM. CDR3 coding DNA: TGTGCCAGCTCTAGCGGGAGCTTTTACGAGCAGTACTTC. Its protein is CASSSGSFYEQYF.

The gene calls are TRBV28 and TRBJ2-3; 13 nucleotides agree with TRBD2. This CDR3 contains 18 residues. The J segment lost 4 bases and the V segment lost 5 bases, leaving 12 bases of the junction unmatched. Germline V gene data show CDR1 as MDHEN and CDR2 as SYDVKM. As DNA, the CDR3 is TGTGCCAGCAGTGAGCCGGGACTAGCGGGACCTTCAGCAGATACGCAGTATTTT. It specifies CASSEPGLAGPSADTQYF.